This paragraph reports one TCR beta chain. The data derive from a study of OX40 agonist ivuxolimab in advanced cancers. Study-level information: Ivuxolimab doses were 0.01, 0.1, 0.3, 1.5, 3 or 10 mg/kg every 2 weeks. Cohort: 65% to 90% men, mean age 60, aged roughly 20 to 79.

Blood sampling took place at baseline, cycle 4 day 1, and cycle 7 day 1. Libraries were prepared by immunoSEQ multiplex PCR; TCRdb keeps only in-frame clonotypes and omits some of them. The table includes tens of thousands of clones, roughly 91% detected once. The V end was cut by 2 bases, the J end by 6 bases, with 16 bases between. CDR1 and CDR2 (germline): MNHNY, SVGAGI (reference sequence). CDR3 length: 16 residues. This receptor was obtained from an adult with an advanced solid tumor such as melanoma, head and neck, liver or kidney cancer. The gene calls are TRBV6-6 and TRBJ2-2; D perhaps matches TRBD1 (7 bases). The sequencing here drew on CD4+ or CD8+ T cells sorted from blood, taken in a trial of the OX40 agonist ivuxolimab. The CDR3 nucleotides read TGTGCCAGCAGTTACGGAGGGACAGAAAGGCCCGGGGAGCTGTTTTTT. Amino acid sequence: CASSYGGTERPGELFF.